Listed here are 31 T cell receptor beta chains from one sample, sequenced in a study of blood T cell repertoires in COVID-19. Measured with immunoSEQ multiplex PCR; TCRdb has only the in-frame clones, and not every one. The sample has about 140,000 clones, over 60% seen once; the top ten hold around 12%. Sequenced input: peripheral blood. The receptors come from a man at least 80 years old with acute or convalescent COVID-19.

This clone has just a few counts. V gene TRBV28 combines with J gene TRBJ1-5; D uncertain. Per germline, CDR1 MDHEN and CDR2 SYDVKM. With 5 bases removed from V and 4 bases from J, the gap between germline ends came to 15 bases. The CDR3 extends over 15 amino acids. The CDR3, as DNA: TGTGCCAGCAGTCGCCCCCTTGGCGGAAATCAGCCCCAGCATTTT. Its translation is CASSRPLGGNQPQHF. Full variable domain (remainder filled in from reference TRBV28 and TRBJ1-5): DVKVTQSSRYLVKRTGEKVFLECVQDMDHENMFWYRQDPGLGLRLIYFSYDVKMKEKGDIPEGYSVSREKKERFSLILESASTNQTSMYLCASSRPLGGNQPQHFGDGTRLSIL.

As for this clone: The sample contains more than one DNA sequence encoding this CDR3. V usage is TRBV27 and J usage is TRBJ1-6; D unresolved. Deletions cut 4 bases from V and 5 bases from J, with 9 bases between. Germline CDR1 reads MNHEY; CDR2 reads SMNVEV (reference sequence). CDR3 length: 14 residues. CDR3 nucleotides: TGTGCCAGCAGTTCACGTCAGAATAATTCACCCCTCCACTTT. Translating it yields CASSSRQNNSPLHF.

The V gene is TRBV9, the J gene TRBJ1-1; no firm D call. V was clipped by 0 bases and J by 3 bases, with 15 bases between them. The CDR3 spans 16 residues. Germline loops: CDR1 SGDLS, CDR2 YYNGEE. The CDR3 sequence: CASSVAGSGSHTEAFF. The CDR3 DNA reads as TGTGCCAGCAGCGTAGCTGGATCCGGGAGTCACACTGAAGCTTTCTTT. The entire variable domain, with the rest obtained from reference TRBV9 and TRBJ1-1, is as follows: DSGVTQTPKHLITATGQRVTLRCSPRSGDLSVYWYQQSLDQGLQFLIQYYNGEERAKGNILERFSAQQFPDLHSELNLSSLELGDSALYFCASSVAGSGSHTEAFFGQGTRLTVV.

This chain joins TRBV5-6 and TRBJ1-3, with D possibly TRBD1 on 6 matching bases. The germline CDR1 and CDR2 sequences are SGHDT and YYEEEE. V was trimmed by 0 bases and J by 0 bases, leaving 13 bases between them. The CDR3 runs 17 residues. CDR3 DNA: TGTGCCAGCAGCTTGGCCAGTACAGGGCTCTCTGGAAACACCATATATTTT. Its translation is CASSLASTGLSGNTIYF.

The CDR3 DNA reads TGTGCCAGCAGCGGCAGGGCTCTGAACACTGAAGCTTTCTTT. Its translation is CASSGRALNTEAFF. The rearrangement links TRBV5-5 to TRBJ1-1, with a tentative D call TRBD1 (5 bases). V was trimmed by 4 bases and J by 0 bases, leaving 10 bases between them. This CDR3 has 14 amino acids. Germline CDR1 SGHKS, CDR2 YYEKEE (reference sequence).

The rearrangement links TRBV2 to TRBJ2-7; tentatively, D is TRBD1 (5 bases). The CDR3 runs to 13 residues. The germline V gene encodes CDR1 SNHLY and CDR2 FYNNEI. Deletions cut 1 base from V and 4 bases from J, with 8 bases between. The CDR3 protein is CASSEGTLYEQYF. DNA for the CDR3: TGTGCCAGCAGTGAAGGGACACTATACGAGCAGTACTTC.

The CDR3 DNA reads TGTGCCAGCAGCGTAGACGGGTCAGGGGGCGCGGAGACCCAGTACTTC. Protein sequence: CASSVDGSGGAETQYF. This chain connects TRBV9 to TRBJ2-5; 8 bases map to TRBD1. The ends lost 0 bases at V and 5 bases at J; junction bases unmatched: 9. This CDR3 spans 16 amino acids. Germline CDR1 SGDLS, CDR2 YYNGEE.

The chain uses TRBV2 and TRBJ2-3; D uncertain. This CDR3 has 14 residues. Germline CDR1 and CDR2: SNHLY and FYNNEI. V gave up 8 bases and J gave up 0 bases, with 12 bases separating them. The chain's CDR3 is CASGAITSTDTQYF. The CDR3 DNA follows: TGTGCCAGCGGAGCGATAACTAGCACAGATACGCAGTATTTT.

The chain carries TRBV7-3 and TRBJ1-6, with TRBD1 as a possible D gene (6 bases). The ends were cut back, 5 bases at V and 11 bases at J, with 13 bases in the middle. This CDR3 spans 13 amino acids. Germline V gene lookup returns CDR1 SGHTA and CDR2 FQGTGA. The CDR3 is CASSLQGFPPLHF. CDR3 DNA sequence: TGTGCCAGCAGCCTCCAGGGGTTTCCACCCCTCCACTTT.

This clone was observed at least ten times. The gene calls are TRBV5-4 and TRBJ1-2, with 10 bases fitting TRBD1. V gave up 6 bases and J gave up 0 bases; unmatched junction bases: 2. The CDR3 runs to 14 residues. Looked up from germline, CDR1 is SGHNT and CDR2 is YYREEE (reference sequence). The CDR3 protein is CASTTGGANYGYTF. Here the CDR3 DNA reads TGTGCCAGCACGACAGGGGGCGCTAACTATGGCTACACCTTC.

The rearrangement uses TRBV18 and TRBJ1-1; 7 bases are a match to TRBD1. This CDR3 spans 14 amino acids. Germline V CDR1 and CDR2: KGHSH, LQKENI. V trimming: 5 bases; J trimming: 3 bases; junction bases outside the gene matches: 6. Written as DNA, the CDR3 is TGTGCCAGCTCAACATACAGGGGCGACACTGAAGCTTTCTTT. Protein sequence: CASSTYRGDTEAFF.

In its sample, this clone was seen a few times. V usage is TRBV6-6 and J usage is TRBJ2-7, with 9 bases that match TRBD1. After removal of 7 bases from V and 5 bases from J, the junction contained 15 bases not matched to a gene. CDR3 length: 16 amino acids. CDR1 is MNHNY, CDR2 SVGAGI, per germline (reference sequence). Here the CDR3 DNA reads TGTGCCAGCAACAAGAGACCGGGACAGGGACTCGACGAGCAGTACTTC. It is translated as CASNKRPGQGLDEQYF.

The DNA for the CDR3 is TGTGCCAGCAGACGGGGGGAGGGTCAGCCCCAGCATTTT. Translation gives CASRRGEGQPQHF. The chain uses TRBV6-6 and TRBJ1-5; D is possibly TRBD1 (5 bases). V was trimmed by 6 bases and J by 6 bases, leaving 12 bases between them. Germline CDR1 reads MNHNY; CDR2 reads SVGAGI (reference sequence). This CDR3 region has 13 residues.

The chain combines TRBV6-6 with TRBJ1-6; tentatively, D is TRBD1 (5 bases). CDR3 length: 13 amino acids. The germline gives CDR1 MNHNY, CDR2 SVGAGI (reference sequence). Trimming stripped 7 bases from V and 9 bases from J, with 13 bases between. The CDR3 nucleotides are TGTGCCAGCACCTTGGACATCTCTTCACCCCTCCACTTT. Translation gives CASTLDISSPLHF.

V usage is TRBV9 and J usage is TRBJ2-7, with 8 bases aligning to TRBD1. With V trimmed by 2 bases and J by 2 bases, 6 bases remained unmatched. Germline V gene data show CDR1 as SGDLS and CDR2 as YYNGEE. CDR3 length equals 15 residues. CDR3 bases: TGTGCCAGCAGCGTTGGGACAGGATATACCTACGAGCAGTACTTC. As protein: CASSVGTGYTYEQYF.

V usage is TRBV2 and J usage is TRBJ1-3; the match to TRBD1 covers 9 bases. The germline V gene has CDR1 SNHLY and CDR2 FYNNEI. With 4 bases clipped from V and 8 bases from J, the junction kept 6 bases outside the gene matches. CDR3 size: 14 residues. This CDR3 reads CASSVGQGAYTIYF. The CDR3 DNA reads TGTGCCAGCAGTGTGGGACAGGGAGCGTACACCATATATTTT.

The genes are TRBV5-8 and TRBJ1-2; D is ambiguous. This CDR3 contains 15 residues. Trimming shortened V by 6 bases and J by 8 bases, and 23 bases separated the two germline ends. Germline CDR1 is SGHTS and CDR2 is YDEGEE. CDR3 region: CASNFAGGGKWGYTF. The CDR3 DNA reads TGTGCCAGCAACTTTGCGGGAGGAGGGAAATGGGGCTACACCTTC.

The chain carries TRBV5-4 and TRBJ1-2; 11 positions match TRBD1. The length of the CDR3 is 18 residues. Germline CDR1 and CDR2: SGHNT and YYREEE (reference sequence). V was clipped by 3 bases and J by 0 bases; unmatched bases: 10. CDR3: CASSSSGTGGLSNYGYTF. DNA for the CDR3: TGTGCCAGCAGCTCATCCGGGACAGGGGGGCTTTCTAACTATGGCTACACCTTC.

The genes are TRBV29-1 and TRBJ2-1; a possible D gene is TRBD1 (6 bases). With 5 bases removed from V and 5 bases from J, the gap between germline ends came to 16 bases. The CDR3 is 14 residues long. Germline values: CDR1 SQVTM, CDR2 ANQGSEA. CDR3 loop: CSVLYRVWDNEQFF. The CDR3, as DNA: TGCAGCGTTCTTTACAGGGTGTGGGACAATGAGCAGTTCTTC.

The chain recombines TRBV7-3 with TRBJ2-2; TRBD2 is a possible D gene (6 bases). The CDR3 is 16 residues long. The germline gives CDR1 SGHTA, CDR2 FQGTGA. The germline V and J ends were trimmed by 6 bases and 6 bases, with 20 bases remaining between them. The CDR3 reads CASSLLGGELAGELFF. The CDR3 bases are TGTGCCAGCAGTCTATTGGGGGGAGAACTGGCCGGGGAGCTGTTTTTT.

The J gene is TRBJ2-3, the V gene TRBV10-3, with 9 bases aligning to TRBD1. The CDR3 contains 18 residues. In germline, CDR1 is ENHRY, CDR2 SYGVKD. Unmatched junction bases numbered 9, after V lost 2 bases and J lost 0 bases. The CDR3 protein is CAISEIQGARGSTDTQYF. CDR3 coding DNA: TGTGCCATCAGTGAGATACAGGGGGCGAGGGGGAGCACAGATACGCAGTATTTT.

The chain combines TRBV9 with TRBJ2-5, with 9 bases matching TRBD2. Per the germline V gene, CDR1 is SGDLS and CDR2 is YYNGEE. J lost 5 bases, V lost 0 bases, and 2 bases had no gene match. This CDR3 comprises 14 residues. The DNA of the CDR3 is TGTGCCAGCAGCGTAGGTGCGGGGGGGGAGACCCAGTACTTC. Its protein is CASSVGAGGETQYF.

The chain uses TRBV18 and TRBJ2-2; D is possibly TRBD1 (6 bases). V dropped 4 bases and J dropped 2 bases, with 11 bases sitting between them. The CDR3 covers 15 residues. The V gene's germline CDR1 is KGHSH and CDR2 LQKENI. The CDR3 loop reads CASSLGQFNTGELFF. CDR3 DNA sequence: TGTGCCAGCTCACTTGGACAGTTTAACACCGGGGAGCTGTTTTTT.

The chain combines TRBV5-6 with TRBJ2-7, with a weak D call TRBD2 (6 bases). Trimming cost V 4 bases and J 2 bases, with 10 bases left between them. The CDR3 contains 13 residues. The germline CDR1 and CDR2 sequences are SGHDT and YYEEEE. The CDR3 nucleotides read TGTGCCAGCAGCAAGCGGGCCACCTACGAGCAGTACTTC. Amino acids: CASSKRATYEQYF.

This chain's CDR3 is CAWSYSSYNSPLHF. The CDR3 nucleotides are TGTGCCTGGAGTTACAGCTCCTATAATTCACCCCTCCACTTT. The chain is built from TRBV30 and TRBJ1-6, with no clear D. Trimming cost V 2 bases and J 0 bases, with 5 bases left between them. This CDR3 comprises 14 residues. CDR1 GTSNPN and CDR2 SVGIG come from the germline V gene (reference sequence). The full variable domain, rest sourced from reference TRBV30 and TRBJ1-6, is SQTIHQWPATLVQPVGSPLSLECTVEGTSNPNLYWYRQAAGRGLQLLFYSVGIGQISSEVPQNLSASRPQDRQFILSSKKLLLSDSGFYLCAWSYSSYNSPLHFGNGTRLTVT.

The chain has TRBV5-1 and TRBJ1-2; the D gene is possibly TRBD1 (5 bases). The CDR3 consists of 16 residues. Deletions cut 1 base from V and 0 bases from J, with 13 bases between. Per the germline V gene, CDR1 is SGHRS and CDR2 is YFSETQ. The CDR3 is CASSLSFGGANYGYTF. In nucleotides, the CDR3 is TGCGCCAGCAGCTTGAGCTTCGGAGGGGCTAACTATGGCTACACCTTC.

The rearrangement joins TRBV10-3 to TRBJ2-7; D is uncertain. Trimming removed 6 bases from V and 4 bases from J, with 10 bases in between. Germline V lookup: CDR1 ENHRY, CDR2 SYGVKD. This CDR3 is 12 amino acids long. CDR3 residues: CAISQTHYEQYF. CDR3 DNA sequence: TGTGCCATCAGCCAGACTCATTACGAGCAGTACTTC.

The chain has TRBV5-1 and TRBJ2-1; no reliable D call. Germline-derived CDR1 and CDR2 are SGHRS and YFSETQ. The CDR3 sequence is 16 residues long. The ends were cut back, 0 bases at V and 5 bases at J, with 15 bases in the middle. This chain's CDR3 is CASSLEPAGQHNEQFF. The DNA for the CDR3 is TGCGCCAGCAGCTTGGAGCCGGCTGGGCAACACAATGAGCAGTTCTTC.

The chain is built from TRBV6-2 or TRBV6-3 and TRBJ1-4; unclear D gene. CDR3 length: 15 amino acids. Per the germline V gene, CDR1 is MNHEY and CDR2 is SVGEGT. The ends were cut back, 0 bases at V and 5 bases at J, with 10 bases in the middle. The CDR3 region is CASSYSSGGNEKLFF. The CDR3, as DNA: TGTGCCAGCAGTTACTCGTCGGGTGGAAATGAAAAACTGTTTTTT.

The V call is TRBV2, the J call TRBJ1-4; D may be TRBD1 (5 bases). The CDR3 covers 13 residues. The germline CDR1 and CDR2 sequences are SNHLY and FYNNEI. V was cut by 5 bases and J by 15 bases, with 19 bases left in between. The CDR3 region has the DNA TGTGCCAGCAGTCAAATAGGGGCCCCTTCAGTGTTTTTT. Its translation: CASSQIGAPSVFF.

The CDR3: CASSISQGMDYGYTF. The CDR3 nucleotides are TGTGCCAGTAGTATTAGTCAGGGGATGGACTATGGCTACACCTTC. The chain combines TRBV19 with TRBJ1-2; D may be TRBD1 (6 bases). Trimming shortened V by 3 bases and J by 3 bases, and 14 bases separated the two germline ends. The germline gives CDR1 LNHDA, CDR2 SQIVND (reference sequence). The CDR3 consists of 15 residues.